This TCR beta chain was profiled in a study of blood T cells in healthy people across ages. Study outcomes and limitations: Relative to aged donors, long-lived donors carried more naive CD4+ cells and displayed higher diversity.

It was approximately 10 milliliters of peripheral blood that were drawn from each donor. With respect to this clonotype: The antigen remains undetermined.

It was with a sample-barcoded 5' primer and a J-beta primer mix that a second PCR of about 6 to 12 cycles was run. The authors tagged each cDNA molecule using a template-switch adaptor with 12 random nucleotides. One entry per CDR3 protein results from TCRdb running MiXCR on the 5' RACE reads. The top ten clones hold about 4% of a sample with 1.4 million or so distinct CDR3 sequences, under 55% of them seen once. Germline V gives CDR1 DFQATT, CDR2 SNEGSKA (reference sequence). This CDR3 contains 14 residues. The V gene end was trimmed by 5 bases and the J gene end by 6 bases; junction bases not matched to a gene: 9.

Sequenced material: blood. The TCR sequence derives from a woman under 30 in good health. V gene TRBV20-1 combines with J gene TRBJ2-1; 8 bases map to TRBD2. This chain's CDR3 is CSAAGTSVSNEQFF. The CDR3 nucleotides are TGCAGTGCTGCCGGGACTAGTGTGTCCAATGAGCAGTTCTTC.